The next 11 T cell receptor beta chains were all read from a single sample in a study of siplizumab effects on memory and regulatory T cells (dated by TCRdb to the late 2010s). The receptor library was made with the immunoSEQ multiplex PCR assay. What TCRdb holds here is the immuneACCESS table cut down to in-frame rearrangements. Part of the clones is not present; checked against another copy, under half of the missing clones reflect an unresolved V gene, and the others are unexplained. Present in this sample are 95,000 to 100,000 clones, around 90% of which were seen just once. The ten biggest clones cover around 12% of the sample. Source material: non-Treg CD4+ T cells sorted from blood. The cell subset or site label, read with the paper, signifies: FACS-sorted unstimulated CD4+ non-regulatory T cells. These receptors all stem from a human donor in good health.

The chain is built from TRBV12-5 and TRBJ2-2; no definite D call. Germline CDR1 and CDR2: LGHNT and FRNRAP. Trimming removed 6 bases at V and 2 bases at J, with 7 bases between. The CDR3 covers 13 residues. The CDR3 reads CASGPTNTGELFF. CDR3 nucleotide sequence: TGTGCTAGTGGCCCCACAAACACCGGGGAGCTGTTTTTT.

This clone appeared a few times. V usage is TRBV6-1 and J usage is TRBJ1-2; D is unclear. Deletions cut 0 bases from V and 4 bases from J, with 9 bases between. This CDR3 is built from 14 residues. The germline gives CDR1 MNHNS, CDR2 SASEGT. CDR3 in amino acids: CASSEAQLGYGYTF. CDR3 sequence (DNA): TGTGCCAGCAGTGAAGCACAGCTGGGCTATGGCTACACCTTC.

The sample holds one count of this clone. The V and J genes are TRBV5-6 and TRBJ1-5, with D possibly being TRBD1 (5 bases). Trimming cost V 1 base and J 3 bases, with 8 bases left between them. The CDR3 consists of 14 residues. CDR1 is SGHDT, CDR2 YYEEEE, per germline. The CDR3 DNA reads as TGTGCCAGCAGCTTGAGGGGACCCAATCAGCCCCAGCATTTT. This translates into CASSLRGPNQPQHF.

The gene calls are TRBV29-1 and TRBJ2-5; D is unresolved. Trimming cost V 4 bases and J 9 bases, with 15 bases left between them. Germline V gene data show CDR1 as SQVTM and CDR2 as ANQGSEA. The CDR3 has 12 amino acids. CDR3 protein: CSVASAQWPQYF. As DNA, the CDR3 is TGCAGCGTTGCGTCGGCTCAGTGGCCCCAGTACTTC.

V gene TRBV21-1 combines with J gene TRBJ2-1; the table's D call TRBD2 went unverified against the DNA. TRBV21-1 is described as a pseudogene. CDR3 length: 15 amino acids. The CDR3 DNA is TGTGCCAGCAGCAAAGCAGGTAGCGGGAGCTATGAGCAGTTCTTC. Protein: CASSKAGSGSYEQFF.

The J gene is TRBJ2-7, the V gene TRBV6-1; 10 positions agree with TRBD1. Germline CDR1 reads MNHNS; CDR2 reads SASEGT. This CDR3 has 14 residues. Trimming cost V 4 bases and J 6 bases; bases outside gene matches: 6. The CDR3 DNA reads TGTGCCAGCAGTGCAGGGACAGGGGTTGGCGAGCAGTACTTC. Its translation is CASSAGTGVGEQYF.

The gene calls are TRBV28 and TRBJ1-3; D is ambiguous. The CDR3 totals 16 residues. V gave up 6 bases and J gave up 4 bases, with 19 bases separating them. CDR1 MDHEN and CDR2 SYDVKM come from the germline V gene. The CDR3 protein is CASRLGSEAAGNTIYF. In nucleotides, the CDR3 is TGTGCCAGCAGACTTGGGTCAGAGGCTGCCGGAAACACCATATATTTT.

The gene calls are TRBV29-1 and TRBJ2-6; a possible D gene is TRBD1 (6 bases). Looked up from germline, CDR1 is SQVTM and CDR2 is ANQGSEA. The CDR3 runs to 16 residues. V shed 4 bases and J shed 1 base, with 14 bases lying between them. The CDR3 nucleotides read TGCAGCGTTGTAGGGACAACTCCTTCTGGGGCCAACGTCCTGACTTTC. Residues: CSVVGTTPSGANVLTF.

The V gene is TRBV23-1, the J gene TRBJ2-5; possible D gene TRBD1, 6 bases. TRBV23-1 is an ORF; its function is uncertain. The CDR3 length is 11 residues. Trimming removed 9 bases from V and 5 bases from J, with 10 bases in between. CDR3 nucleotides: TGCGCCAGGTCCCAGGGGGAGACCCAGTACTTC. Encoded protein: CARSQGETQYF.

The gene calls are TRBV6-1 and TRBJ1-3, with unresolved D. V was shortened by 6 bases and J by 2 bases, with 11 bases between the two germline ends. The CDR3 totals 14 residues. Germline V gives CDR1 MNHNS, CDR2 SASEGT. CDR3 in DNA: TGTGCCAGCAGGGACCGGGTCCCTGGAAACACCATATATTTT. Translation: CASRDRVPGNTIYF.

This chain joins TRBV5-1 and TRBJ2-7; no reliable D call. The CDR3 loop spans 15 amino acids. Per germline, CDR1 SGHRS and CDR2 YFSETQ. Trimming pared 4 bases from V and 2 bases from J, leaving 16 bases between. In DNA, the CDR3 is TGCGCCAGCAGCGTAGGTCTGTCAGGAGCCTACGAGCAGTACTTC. Translated, it gives CASSVGLSGAYEQYF.